The text below deals with one T cell receptor beta chain. Profiling relied on immunoSEQ multiplex PCR, and the TCRdb table lists in-frame clones only, not all of them. The sample has some 120,000 clones, roughly 92% seen once. The data derive from a study of control samples from healthy donors and cancer patients. This CDR3 has 16 amino acids. Germline V gives CDR1 LGHNA, CDR2 YSLEER. The V gene end was trimmed by 0 bases and the J gene end by 4 bases; junction bases not matched to a gene: 5. The chain combines TRBV4-3 with TRBJ2-1, with 8 nucleotides matching TRBD2. The sequencing sample was made of blood. The source of this sequence is a woman aged 18-30 years in good health. The CDR3 region is CASSQDSGRGYNEQFF. The CDR3 nucleotides are TGCGCCAGCAGCCAAGATTCCGGGAGGGGGTACAATGAGCAGTTCTTC.